This TCR beta chain was observed in a study of glioma-infiltrating T cells after dendritic cell vaccination. Turning to the study itself: Patients received three intradermal dendritic cell vaccine injections at biweekly intervals. Overall study results and limits: Estimated pretreatment TIL content predicted outcome after dendritic cell vaccination.

As for this clone: Antigen specificity is unknown.

The table came from immunoSEQ multiplex PCR; TCRdb's copy has only in-frame clones and leaves some out. Of 50,000 to 80,000 clones listed, around 86% are singletons. The trim removed 5 bases at V and 2 bases at J, leaving 3 bases unmatched. Looked up from germline, CDR1 is SEHNR and CDR2 is FQNEAQ (reference sequence). This CDR3 is 14 amino acids long. This TCR came from a human donor with glioblastoma. The chain employs TRBV7-9 and TRBJ2-5, with 9 positions matching TRBD2. The sequenced sample was blood, obtained before dendritic cell vaccination. This CDR3 is CASSKRGAQETQYF. The CDR3 bases are TGTGCCAGCAGCAAGCGGGGGGCTCAAGAGACCCAGTACTTC.